This T cell receptor beta chain appears in the sequencing data of a study of T cell responses to AZD1222 COVID-19 vaccine. Clones were read by immunoSEQ multiplex PCR, and TCRdb kept only the in-frame ones, dropping some. The table lists roughly 180,000 clones, 90% to 95% of them singletons, with 1.5% to 2% in the top ten. Trimming took 5 bases from V and 1 from J, leaving 15 bases between them. Per the germline V gene, CDR1 is LNHDA and CDR2 is SQIVND (reference sequence). This CDR3 is 16 amino acids long. This specimen consisted of peripheral blood, obtained 28 days after the second AZD1222 dose. The V call is TRBV19, the J call TRBJ1-5; D remains unclear. The receptor comes from an adult who received the AZD1222 COVID-19 vaccine. CDR3 coding DNA: TGTGCCAGTAGTCCCCGTGCAGTTACGAGCAATCAGCCCCAGCATTTT. It yields the protein CASSPRAVTSNQPQHF. The full variable domain, with the rest looked up from reference TRBV19 and TRBJ1-5, is DGGITQSPKYLFRKEGQNVTLSCEQNLNHDAMYWYRQDPGQGLRLIYYSQIVNDFQKGDIAEGYSVSREKKESFPLTVTSAQKNPTAFYLCASSPRAVTSNQPQHFGDGTRLSIL.